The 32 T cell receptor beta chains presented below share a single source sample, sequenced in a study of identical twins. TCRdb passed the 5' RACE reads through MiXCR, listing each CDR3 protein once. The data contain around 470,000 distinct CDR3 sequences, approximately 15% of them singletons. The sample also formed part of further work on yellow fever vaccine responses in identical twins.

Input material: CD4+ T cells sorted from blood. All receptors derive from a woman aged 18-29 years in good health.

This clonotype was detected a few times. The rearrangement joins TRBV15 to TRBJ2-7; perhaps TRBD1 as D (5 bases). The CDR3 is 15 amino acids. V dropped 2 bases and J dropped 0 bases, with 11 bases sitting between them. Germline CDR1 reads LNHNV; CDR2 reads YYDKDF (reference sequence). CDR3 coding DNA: TGTGCCACCAGCAGACGTACAGGAGACTCCTACGAGCAGTACTTC. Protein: CATSRRTGDSYEQYF. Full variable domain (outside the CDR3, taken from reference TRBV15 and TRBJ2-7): DAMVIQNPRYQVTQFGKPVTLSCSQTLNHNVMYWYQQKSSQAPKLLFHYYDKDFNNEADTPDNFQSRRPNTSFCFLDIRSPGLGDTAMYLCATSRRTGDSYEQYFGPGTRLTVT.

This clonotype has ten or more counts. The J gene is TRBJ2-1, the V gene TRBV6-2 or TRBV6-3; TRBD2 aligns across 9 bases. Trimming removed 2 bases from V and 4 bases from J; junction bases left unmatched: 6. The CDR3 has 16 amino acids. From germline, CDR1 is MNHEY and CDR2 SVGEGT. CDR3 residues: CASSYPGLAWYNEQFF. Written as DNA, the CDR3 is TGTGCCAGCAGTTACCCCGGACTAGCGTGGTACAATGAGCAGTTCTTC.

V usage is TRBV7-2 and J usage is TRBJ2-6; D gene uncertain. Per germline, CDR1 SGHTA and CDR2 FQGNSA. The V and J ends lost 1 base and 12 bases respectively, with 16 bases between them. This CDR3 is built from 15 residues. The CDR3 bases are TGTGCCAGCAGCTTAGATGGGGTGGCCCCTTCCGTCCTGACTTTC. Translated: CASSLDGVAPSVLTF.

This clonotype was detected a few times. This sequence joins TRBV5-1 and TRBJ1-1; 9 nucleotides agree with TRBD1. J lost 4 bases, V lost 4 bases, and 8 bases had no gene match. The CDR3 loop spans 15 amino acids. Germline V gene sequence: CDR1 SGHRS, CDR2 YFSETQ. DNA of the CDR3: TGCGCCAGCAGCCCTACAGGGGGCGGGGGCACTGAAGCTTTCTTT. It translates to CASSPTGGGGTEAFF.

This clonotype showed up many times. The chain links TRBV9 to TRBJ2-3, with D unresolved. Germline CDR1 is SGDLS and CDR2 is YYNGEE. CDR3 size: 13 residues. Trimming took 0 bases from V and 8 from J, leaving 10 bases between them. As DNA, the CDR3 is TGTGCCAGCAGCGTAGGCAGCGAGGCTACGCAGTATTTT. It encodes CASSVGSEATQYF.

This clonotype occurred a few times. Here the CDR3 reads CASSLGVSAGELFF. CDR3 DNA sequence: TGCGCCAGCAGCTTAGGGGTATCGGCCGGGGAGCTGTTTTTT. The rearrangement links TRBV5-1 to TRBJ2-2; perhaps TRBD1 as D (5 bases). Germline values: CDR1 SGHRS, CDR2 YFSETQ. Between the trimmed V and J ends, which lost 2 bases and 6 bases, there was a span of 11 bases. The CDR3 extends over 14 amino acids.

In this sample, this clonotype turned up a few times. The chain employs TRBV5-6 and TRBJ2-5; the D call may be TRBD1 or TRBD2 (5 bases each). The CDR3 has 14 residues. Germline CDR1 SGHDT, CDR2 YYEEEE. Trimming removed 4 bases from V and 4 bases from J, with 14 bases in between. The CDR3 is CASSVIGGGETQYF. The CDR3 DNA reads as TGTGCCAGCAGCGTGATTGGGGGTGGAGAGACCCAGTACTTC.

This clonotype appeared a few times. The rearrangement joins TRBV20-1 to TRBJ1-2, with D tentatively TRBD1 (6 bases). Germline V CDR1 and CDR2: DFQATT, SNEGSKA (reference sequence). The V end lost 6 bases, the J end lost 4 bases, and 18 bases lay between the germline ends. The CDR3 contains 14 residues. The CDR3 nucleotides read TGCAGTGCCCTGCAGACAGGCTCGATCTATGGCTACACCTTC. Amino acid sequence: CSALQTGSIYGYTF.

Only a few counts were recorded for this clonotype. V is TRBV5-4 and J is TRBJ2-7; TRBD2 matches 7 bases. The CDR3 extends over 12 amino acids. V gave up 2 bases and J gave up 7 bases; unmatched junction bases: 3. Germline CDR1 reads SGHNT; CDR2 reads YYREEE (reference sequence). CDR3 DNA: TGTGCCAGCAGCTTCGGGGAGGGAGAGCAGTACTTC. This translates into CASSFGEGEQYF.

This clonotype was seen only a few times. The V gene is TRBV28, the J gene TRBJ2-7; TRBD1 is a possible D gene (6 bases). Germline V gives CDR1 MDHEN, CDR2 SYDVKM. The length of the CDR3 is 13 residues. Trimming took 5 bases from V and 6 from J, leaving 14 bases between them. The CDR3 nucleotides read TGTGCCAGCAGTAGCGGACAGTTTAGCGAGCAGTACTTC. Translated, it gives CASSSGQFSEQYF.

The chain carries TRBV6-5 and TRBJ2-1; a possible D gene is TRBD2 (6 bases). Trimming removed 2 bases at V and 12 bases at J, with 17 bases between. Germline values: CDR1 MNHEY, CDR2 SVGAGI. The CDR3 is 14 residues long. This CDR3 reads CASSYRLSGGWQFF. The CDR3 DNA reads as TGTGCCAGCAGTTACAGACTCAGTGGGGGGTGGCAGTTCTTC.

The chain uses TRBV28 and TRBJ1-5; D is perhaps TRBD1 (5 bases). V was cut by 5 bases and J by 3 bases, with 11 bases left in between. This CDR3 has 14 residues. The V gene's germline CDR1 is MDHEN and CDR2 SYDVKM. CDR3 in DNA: TGTGCCAGCAGTCCGACAGTGATCAATCAGCCCCAGCATTTT. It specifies CASSPTVINQPQHF.

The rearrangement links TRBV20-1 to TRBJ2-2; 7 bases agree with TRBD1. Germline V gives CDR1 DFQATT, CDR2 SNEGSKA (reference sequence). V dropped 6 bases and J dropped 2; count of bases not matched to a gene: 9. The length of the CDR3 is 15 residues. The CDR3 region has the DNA TGCAGTGCCACTCCTCAGGGGGATAACACCGGGGAGCTGTTTTTT. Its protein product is CSATPQGDNTGELFF.

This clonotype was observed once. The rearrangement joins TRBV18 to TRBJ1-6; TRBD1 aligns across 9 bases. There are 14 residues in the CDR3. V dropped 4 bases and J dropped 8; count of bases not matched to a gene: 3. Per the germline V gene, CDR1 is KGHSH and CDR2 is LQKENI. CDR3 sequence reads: CASSRDRDYSPLHF. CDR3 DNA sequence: TGTGCCAGCTCACGGGACAGGGATTATTCACCCCTCCACTTT. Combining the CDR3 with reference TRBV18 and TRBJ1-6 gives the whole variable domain NAGVMQNPRHLVRRRGQEARLRCSPMKGHSHVYWYRQLPEEGLKFMVYLQKENIIDESGMPKERFSAEFPKEGPSILRIQQVVRGDSAAYFCASSRDRDYSPLHFGNGTRLTVT.

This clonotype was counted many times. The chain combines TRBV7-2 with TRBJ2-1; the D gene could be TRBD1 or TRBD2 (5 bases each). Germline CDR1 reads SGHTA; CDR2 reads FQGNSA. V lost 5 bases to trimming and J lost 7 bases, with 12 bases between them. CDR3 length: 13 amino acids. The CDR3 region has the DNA TGTGCCAGCAGCGATAACTGGGGGAATGAGCAGTTCTTC. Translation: CASSDNWGNEQFF. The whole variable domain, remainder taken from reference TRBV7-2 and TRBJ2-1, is GAGVSQSPSNKVTEKGKDVELRCDPISGHTALYWYRQSLGQGLEFLIYFQGNSAPDKSGLPSDRFSAERTGGSVSTLTIQRTQQEDSAVYLCASSDNWGNEQFFGPGTRLTVL.

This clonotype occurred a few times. CDR3 sequence (DNA): TGTGCCGCAGGGCAGGACATCCACACTGAAGCTTTCTTT. Residues: CAAGQDIHTEAFF. The chain employs TRBV7-6 and TRBJ1-1; D perhaps matches TRBD1 (5 bases). V shed 11 bases and J shed 3 bases, with 16 bases lying between them. Germline V gene data show CDR1 as SGHVS and CDR2 as FNYEAQ. This CDR3 spans 13 amino acids. Filled out from reference TRBV7-6 and TRBJ1-1, the complete variable domain reads GAGVSQSPRYKVTKRGQDVALRCDPISGHVSLYWYRQALGQGPEFLTYFNYEAQQDKSGLPNDRFSAERPEGSISTLTIQRTEQRDSAMYRCAAGQDIHTEAFFGQGTRLTVV.

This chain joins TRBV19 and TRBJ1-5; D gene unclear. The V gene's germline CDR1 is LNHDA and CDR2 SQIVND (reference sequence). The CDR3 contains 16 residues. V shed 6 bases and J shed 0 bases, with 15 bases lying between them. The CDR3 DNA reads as TGTGCCAGTAGCTCAACTACCCACAGTAGCAATCAGCCCCAGCATTTT. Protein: CASSSTTHSSNQPQHF.

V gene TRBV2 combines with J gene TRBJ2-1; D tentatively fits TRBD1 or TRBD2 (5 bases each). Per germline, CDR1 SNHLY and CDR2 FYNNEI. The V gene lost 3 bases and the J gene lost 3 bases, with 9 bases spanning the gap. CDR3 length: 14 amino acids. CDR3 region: CASSEEDNYNEQFF. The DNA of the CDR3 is TGTGCCAGCAGTGAGGAGGACAACTACAATGAGCAGTTCTTC.

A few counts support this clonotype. CDR3 loop: CASSSIGGEETQYF. DNA for the CDR3: TGTGCCAGCAGCAGTATCGGGGGGGAGGAGACCCAGTACTTC. The chain recombines TRBV7-2 with TRBJ2-5; 8 positions agree with TRBD2. CDR1 SGHTA and CDR2 FQGNSA come from the germline V gene. CDR3 length: 14 residues. With 5 bases clipped from V and 5 bases from J, the junction kept 7 bases outside the gene matches.

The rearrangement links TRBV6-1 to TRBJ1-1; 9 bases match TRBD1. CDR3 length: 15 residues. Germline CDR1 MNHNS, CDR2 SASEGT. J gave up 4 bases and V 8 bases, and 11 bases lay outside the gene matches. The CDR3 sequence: CASGRTGGGGTEAFF. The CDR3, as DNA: TGTGCCAGCGGACGCACAGGGGGCGGGGGCACTGAAGCTTTCTTT.

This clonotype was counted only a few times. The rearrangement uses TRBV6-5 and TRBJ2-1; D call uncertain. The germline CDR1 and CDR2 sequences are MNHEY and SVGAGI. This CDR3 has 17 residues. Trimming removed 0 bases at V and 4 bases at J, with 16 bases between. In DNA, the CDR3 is TGTGCCAGCAGTTACTCGGTATCACGGGCTAGTTACAATGAGCAGTTCTTC. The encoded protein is CASSYSVSRASYNEQFF.

The CDR3 loop is CSASQQNEQYF. CDR3 coding DNA: TGCAGTGCTAGTCAACAGAACGAGCAGTACTTC. The chain couples TRBV20-1 to TRBJ2-7; D is unresolved. The CDR3 spans 11 residues. V lost 3 bases to trimming and J lost 5 bases, with 8 bases between them. Per germline, CDR1 DFQATT and CDR2 SNEGSKA (reference sequence).

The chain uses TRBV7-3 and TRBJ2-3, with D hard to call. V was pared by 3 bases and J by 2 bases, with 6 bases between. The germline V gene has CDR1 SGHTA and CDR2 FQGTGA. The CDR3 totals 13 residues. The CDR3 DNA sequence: TGTGCCAGCAGCTTTCAATCCACAGATACGCAGTATTTT. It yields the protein CASSFQSTDTQYF.

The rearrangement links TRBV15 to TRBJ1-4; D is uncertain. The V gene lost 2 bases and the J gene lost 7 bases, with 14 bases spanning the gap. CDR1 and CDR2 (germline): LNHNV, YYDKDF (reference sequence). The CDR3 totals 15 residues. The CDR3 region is CATSRRAGGSEKLFF. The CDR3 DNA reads TGTGCCACCAGCAGACGGGCCGGCGGGAGTGAAAAACTGTTTTTT.

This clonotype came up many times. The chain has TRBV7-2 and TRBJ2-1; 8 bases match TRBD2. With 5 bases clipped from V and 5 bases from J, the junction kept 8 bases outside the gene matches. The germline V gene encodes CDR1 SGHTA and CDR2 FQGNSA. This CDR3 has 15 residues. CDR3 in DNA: TGTGCCAGCAGCATAAGCGGGAGTTCCCACAATGAGCAGTTCTTC. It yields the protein CASSISGSSHNEQFF.

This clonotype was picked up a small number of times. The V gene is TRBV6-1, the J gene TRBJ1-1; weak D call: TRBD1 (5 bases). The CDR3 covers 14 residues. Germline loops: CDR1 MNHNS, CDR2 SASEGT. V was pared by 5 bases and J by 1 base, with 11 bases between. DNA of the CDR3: TGTGCCAGCAGTAATACAGGCGGGAACACTGAAGCTTTCTTT. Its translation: CASSNTGGNTEAFF.

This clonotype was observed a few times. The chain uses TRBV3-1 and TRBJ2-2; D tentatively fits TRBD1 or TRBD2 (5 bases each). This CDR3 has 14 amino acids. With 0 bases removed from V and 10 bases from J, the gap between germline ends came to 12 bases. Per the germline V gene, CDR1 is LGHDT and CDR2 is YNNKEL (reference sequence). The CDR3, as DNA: TGTGCCAGCAGCCAAGAATATGGGGGACCGGAGCTGTTTTTT. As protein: CASSQEYGGPELFF.

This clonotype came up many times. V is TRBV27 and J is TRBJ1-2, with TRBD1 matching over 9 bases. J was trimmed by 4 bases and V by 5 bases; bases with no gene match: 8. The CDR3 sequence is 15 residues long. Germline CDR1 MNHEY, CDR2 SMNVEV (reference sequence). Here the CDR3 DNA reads TGTGCCAGCAGTGTTACAGGGGGCATCGGCTATGGCTACACCTTC. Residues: CASSVTGGIGYGYTF.

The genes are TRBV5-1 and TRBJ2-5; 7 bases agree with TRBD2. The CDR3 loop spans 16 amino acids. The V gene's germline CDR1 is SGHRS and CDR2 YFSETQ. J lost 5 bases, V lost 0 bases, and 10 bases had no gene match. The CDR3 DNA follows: TGCGCCAGCAGCTTGGACGTAGGGAGGGACCGGGAGACCCAGTACTTC. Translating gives CASSLDVGRDRETQYF. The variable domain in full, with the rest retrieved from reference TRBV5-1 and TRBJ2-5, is KAGVTQTPRYLIKTRGQQVTLSCSPISGHRSVSWYQQTPGQGLQFLFEYFSETQRNKGNFPGRFSGRQFSNSRSEMNVSTLELGDSALYLCASSLDVGRDRETQYFGPGTRLLVL.

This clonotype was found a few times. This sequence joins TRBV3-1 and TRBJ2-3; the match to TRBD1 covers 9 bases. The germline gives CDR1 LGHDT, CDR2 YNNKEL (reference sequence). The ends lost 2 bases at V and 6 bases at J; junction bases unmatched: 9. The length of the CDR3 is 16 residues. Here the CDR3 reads CASSQTIRTGADTQYF. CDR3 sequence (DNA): TGTGCCAGCAGCCAAACCATTCGGACAGGGGCGGATACGCAGTATTTT.

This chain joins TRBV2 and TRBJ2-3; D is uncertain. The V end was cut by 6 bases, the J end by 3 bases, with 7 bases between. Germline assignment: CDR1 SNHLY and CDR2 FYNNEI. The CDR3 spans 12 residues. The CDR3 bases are TGTGCCAGCAGAAGTCTTACAGATACGCAGTATTTT. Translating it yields CASRSLTDTQYF.

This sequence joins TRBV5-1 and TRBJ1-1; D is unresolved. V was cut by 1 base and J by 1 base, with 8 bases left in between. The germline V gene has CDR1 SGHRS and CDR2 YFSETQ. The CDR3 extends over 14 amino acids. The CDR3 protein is CASSLNAANTEAFF. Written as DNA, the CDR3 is TGCGCCAGCAGCTTGAACGCGGCGAACACTGAAGCTTTCTTT.